Reported below is one T cell receptor beta chain. Data came from immunoSEQ multiplex PCR; TCRdb stores just in-frame clones and leaves some out. The profile shows 100,000 to 130,000 clones, approximately 90% of them singletons. The germline gives CDR1 MDHEN, CDR2 SYDVKM. V lost 4 bases to trimming and J lost 0 bases, with 4 bases between them. The CDR3 sequence is 12 residues long. This sample stems from a study of T cell responses to AZD1222 COVID-19 vaccine. The sequence derives from an adult in good health. The sample in question was peripheral blood, obtained on day 0 of MenACWY control vaccination. The rearrangement uses TRBV28 and TRBJ2-7; no definite D call. The CDR3 coding sequence is TGTGCCAGCAGTTCCTACTCCTACGAGCAGTACTTC. This encodes CASSSYSYEQYF.